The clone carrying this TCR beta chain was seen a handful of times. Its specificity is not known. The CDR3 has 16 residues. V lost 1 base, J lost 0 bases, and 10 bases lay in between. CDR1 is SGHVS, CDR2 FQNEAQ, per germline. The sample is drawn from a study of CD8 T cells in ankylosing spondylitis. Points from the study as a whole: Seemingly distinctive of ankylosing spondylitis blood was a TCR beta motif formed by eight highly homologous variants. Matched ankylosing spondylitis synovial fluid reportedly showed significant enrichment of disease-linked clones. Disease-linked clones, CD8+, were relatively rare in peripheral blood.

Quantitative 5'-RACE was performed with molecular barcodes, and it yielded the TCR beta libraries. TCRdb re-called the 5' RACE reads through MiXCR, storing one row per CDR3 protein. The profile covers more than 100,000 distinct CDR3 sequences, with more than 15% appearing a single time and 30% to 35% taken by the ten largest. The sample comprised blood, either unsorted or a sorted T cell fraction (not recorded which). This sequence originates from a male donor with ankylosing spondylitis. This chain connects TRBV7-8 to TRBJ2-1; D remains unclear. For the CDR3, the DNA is TGTGCCAGCAGCTTAGGGGTGGTAAGCTCCTACAATGAGCAGTTCTTC. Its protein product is CASSLGVVSSYNEQFF.